The rows below give T cell receptor beta chains drawn from one sample of a study of blood T cell repertoires in COVID-19. Libraries were prepared by immunoSEQ multiplex PCR; TCRdb keeps only in-frame clonotypes and omits some of them. The sample has 150,000 to 200,000 clones, about 80% seen once. The sample was peripheral blood. These receptors originate from a woman older than 75 with acute or convalescent COVID-19. Each CDR3 is given with its conserved first and last residue. The D gene is left open where the match is weak. Only part of the rows carry a size: once, few, many, or a class if the clone is expanded.

>TRBD1|13|NA|TRBV30|TRBJ1-2
TGTGCCTGGACCAAACAGGGGACGGTTGGCTACACCTTC
CAWTKQGTVGYTF
>NA|15|NA|TRBV6-5|TRBJ1-2
TGTGCCAGCAGTCAGAACAGGGCTACTAACTATGGCTACACCTTC
CASSQNRATNYGYTF
>TRBD1|13|NA|TRBV10-3|TRBJ1-1
TGTGCCAGCCGGGACAGGTCCGGCACTGAAGCTTTCTTT
CASRDRSGTEAFF
>NA|15|NA|TRBV5-1|TRBJ2-1
TGCGCCAGCAGCTTTGGGGGCAGGGCTGGCAATGAGCAGTTCTTC
CASSFGGRAGNEQFF
>TRBD1|14|NA|TRBV7-2|TRBJ1-5
TGTGCCAGCAGCCCGGACAGGGTGAATCAGCCCCAGCATTTT
CASSPDRVNQPQHF
>NA|14|NA|TRBV19|TRBJ1-1
TGTGCCAGTAGTTTGGGGCAGGTGAACACTGAAGCTTTCTTT
CASSLGQVNTEAFF
>TRBD2|15|NA|TRBV25-1|TRBJ2-5
TGTGCCAGCAGTGAGGGGACTAGAAAACGAGAGACCCAGTACTTC
CASSEGTRKRETQYF
>NA|15|once|TRBV5-4|TRBJ2-7
TGTGCCAGCAGCCCCCGCGGGGAGCCCTCCTACGAGCAGTACTTC
CASSPRGEPSYEQYF
>NA|12|NA|TRBV11-2|TRBJ2-1
TGTGCCAGCAGCTTCAGTTACAATGAGCAGTTCTTC
CASSFSYNEQFF
>TRBD1|12|NA|TRBV7-9|TRBJ2-7
TGTGCCAGCAGGGACAGGGGCTACGAGCAGTACTTC
CASRDRGYEQYF
>NA|13|NA|TRBV1|TRBJ1-5
TGCACCAGCAGCCAGTACAGGGATCAGCCCCAGCATTTT
CTSSQYRDQPQHF
>TRBD1|13|NA|TRBV12-3/TRBV12-4|TRBJ1-2
TGTGCCAGCGGTGCAGGGGGCGTTTCTGGCTACACCTTC
CASGAGGVSGYTF
>TRBD1|14|NA|TRBV11-2|TRBJ1-6
TGTGCCAGCAGTACGACAGGGGGGGTTTCACCCCTCCACTTT
CASSTTGGVSPLHF
>TRBD1|15|NA|TRBV18|TRBJ1-2
TGTGCCAGCCAGGACAGGGAGGAAGCTAACTATGGCTACACCTTC
CASQDREEANYGYTF
>NA|17|NA|TRBV5-5|TRBJ1-2
TGTGCCAGCAGCTTGGTGCAGGGGACCGCCATTAACTATGGCTACACCTTC
CASSLVQGTAINYGYTF
>NA|15|NA|TRBV5-6|TRBJ1-6
TGTGCCAGCAGCTTGGTTTCCTACCGTAATTCACCCCTCCACTTT
CASSLVSYRNSPLHF
>TRBD1|13|NA|TRBV5-1|TRBJ1-2
TGCGCCAGCAGCACGGGACAGTACTATGGCTACACCTTC
CASSTGQYYGYTF
>NA|13|NA|TRBV2|TRBJ1-5
TGTGCCAGCAGTGGCAGGAGCAATCAGCCCCAGCATTTT
CASSGRSNQPQHF
>NA|15|once|TRBV5-4|TRBJ2-3
TGTGCCAGCAGCTTTCCTAGCCCTGGAGCAGATACGCAGTATTTT
CASSFPSPGADTQYF
>TRBD2|17|NA|TRBV5-6|TRBJ2-5
TGTGCCAGCAGCCCGGGCCTACTAGCGGGAGGGCCGCAGACCCAGTACTTC
CASSPGLLAGGPQTQYF
>TRBD1|14|NA|TRBV29-1|TRBJ1-2
TGCAGCGTTGAAGGGACAGGGGGTAACTATGGCTACACCTTC
CSVEGTGGNYGYTF
>NA|15|once|TRBV18|TRBJ2-3
TGTGCCAGCTCACCAGTAACGGGACAAACAGATACGCAGTATTTT
CASSPVTGQTDTQYF
>NA|16|NA|TRBV27|TRBJ1-6
TGTGCCAGCAGTTTAGGAGTGGGGGCCCGAAATTCACCCCTCCACTTT
CASSLGVGARNSPLHF
>TRBD2|15|NA|TRBV5-1|TRBJ2-1
TGCGCCAGCAGCTCCGGGACTAGGCAAGACAATGAGCAGTTCTTC
CASSSGTRQDNEQFF
>NA|15|few|TRBV2|TRBJ2-3
TGTGCCAGCAGTGAAGCGGGCGGGAGCACAGATACGCAGTATTTT
CASSEAGGSTDTQYF
>TRBD2|16|NA|TRBV4-1|TRBJ2-5
TGCGCCAGCAGCCAAGTCGGCGCTAGCGGACAAGAGACCCAGTACTTC
CASSQVGASGQETQYF
>NA|14|NA|TRBV5-4|TRBJ2-7
TGTGCCAGCAGCTTGGGACAATCCCTTGACGAGCAGTACTTC
CASSLGQSLDEQYF
>NA|14|NA|TRBV6-1|TRBJ2-7
TGTGCCAGCAGTGAAAGCAGGGGCGTCTACGAGCAGTACTTC
CASSESRGVYEQYF
>NA|14|NA|TRBV27|TRBJ1-1
TGTGCCAGCAGTTTCCGCGGTGGGAACACTGAAGCTTTCTTT
CASSFRGGNTEAFF
>NA|12|NA|TRBV30|TRBJ1-6
TGTGCCTGGAGGGCGGGGAATTCACCCCTCCACTTT
CAWRAGNSPLHF
>TRBD1|14|NA|TRBV19|TRBJ2-7
TGTGCCAGTAGGCTTGGGACAGGCGTTTCGCAGCAGTACTTC
CASRLGTGVSQQYF
>NA|14|NA|TRBV5-1|TRBJ2-5
TGCGCCAGCAGCTTTCGAGCAGGGGTGGAGACCCAGTACTTC
CASSFRAGVETQYF
>NA|14|NA|TRBV3-1/TRBV3-2|TRBJ2-7
TGTGCCAGCAGCCAAGACCCGACAGCCTACGAGCAGTACTTC
CASSQDPTAYEQYF
>TRBD2|15|few|TRBV25-1|TRBJ2-7
TGTGCCAGCAGGGGTAGCGGGAGGCCGGTCAACGAGCAGTACTTC
CASRGSGRPVNEQYF
>NA|16|NA|TRBV14|TRBJ1-2
TGTGCCAGCAGTCCCCTATCCCAACAGGAAACGTATGGCTACACCTTC
CASSPLSQQETYGYTF
>NA|17|NA|TRBV6-2/TRBV6-3|TRBJ1-5
TGTGCCAGCAGTTACCCGAAGAGGGTTTGGAGCAATCAGCCCCAGCATTTT
CASSYPKRVWSNQPQHF
>TRBD2|16|NA|TRBV10-3|TRBJ2-7
TGTGCCATCGGCTCGACTAGCGGGAGGTTAGTCCACGAGCAGTACTTC
CAIGSTSGRLVHEQYF
>NA|14|NA|TRBV18|TRBJ1-1
TGTGCCAGCTCACCACCAGGGGTGAACACTGAAGCTTTCTTT
CASSPPGVNTEAFF
>TRBD1|13|NA|TRBV11-3|TRBJ2-1
TGTGCCAGCAGCTTAGATACAGGGGATGAGCAGTTCTTC
CASSLDTGDEQFF
>TRBD1|15|NA|TRBV3-1/TRBV3-2|TRBJ1-4
TGTGCCAGCAGCCTTTGGACAGGGGGCTATGAAAAACTGTTTTTT
CASSLWTGGYEKLFF
>NA|17|NA|TRBV9|TRBJ2-7
TGTGCCAGCAGCGCCCTTGGGGGGACTTCCGCCACAGACGAGCAGTACTTC
CASSALGGTSATDEQYF
>TRBD2|16|once|TRBV7-2|TRBJ2-5
TGTGCCAGCAGCTTAGCGTCTGGGGGAGCGGGGGAGACCCAGTACTTC
CASSLASGGAGETQYF
>TRBD2|15|NA|TRBV5-1|TRBJ2-7
TGCGCCAGCAGCTTGGCAACTAGCGGGGCCTACGAGCAGTACTTC
CASSLATSGAYEQYF
>TRBD2|15|NA|TRBV10-2|TRBJ2-3
TGCGCCAGCAGTGAGTCGGGACTAGCTTCAGATACGCAGTATTTT
CASSESGLASDTQYF
>TRBD2|18|NA|TRBV10-2|TRBJ2-3
TGCGCCAGCAGTTCAAACGCGGGGGGAGCGGGAGGCACAGATACGCAGTATTTT
CASSSNAGGAGGTDTQYF
>TRBD1|15|NA|TRBV5-1|TRBJ2-7
TGCGCCAGCAGCACCGGACAGGGAGTCGTGAACGAGCAGTACTTC
CASSTGQGVVNEQYF
>NA|15|NA|TRBV2|TRBJ1-2
TGTGCCAGCAGTGATCTCGGGGAGGGAGGGTTTGGCTACACCTTC
CASSDLGEGGFGYTF
>NA|15|NA|TRBV6-5|TRBJ1-5
TGTGCCAGCACCACGGAGGCAGACCTGTATCAGCCCCAGCATTTT
CASTTEADLYQPQHF
>TRBD2|14|once|TRBV6-5|TRBJ2-7
TGTGCCAGCAGTTACTCAGGACTAGTTTACGAGCAGTACTTC
CASSYSGLVYEQYF
>NA|13|NA|TRBV7-2|TRBJ2-2
TGTGCCAGCAGCTTAGACTATCTCGGGGAGCTGTTTTTT
CASSLDYLGELFF
>TRBD1|15|NA|TRBV7-2|TRBJ1-4
TGTGCCAGCAGCGTAACCGGGACAGGGAATGAAAAACTGTTTTTT
CASSVTGTGNEKLFF
>TRBD2|14|NA|TRBV11-2|TRBJ2-7
TGTGCCAGCAGCCGAGGACTAGCGGGGTACGAGCAGTACTTC
CASSRGLAGYEQYF
>TRBD1|14|NA|TRBV6-1|TRBJ1-2
TGTGCCAGCAGTGAGGACAGGTTGAACTATGGCTACACCTTC
CASSEDRLNYGYTF
>TRBD1|15|NA|TRBV30|TRBJ1-2
TGTGCCTGGAACCGCCGGGACAGGGGGTTCTATGGCTACACCTTC
CAWNRRDRGFYGYTF
>TRBD1|14|NA|TRBV30|TRBJ2-2
TGTGCCTGGGCACAGGGGTCGAACACCGGGGAGCTGTTTTTT
CAWAQGSNTGELFF